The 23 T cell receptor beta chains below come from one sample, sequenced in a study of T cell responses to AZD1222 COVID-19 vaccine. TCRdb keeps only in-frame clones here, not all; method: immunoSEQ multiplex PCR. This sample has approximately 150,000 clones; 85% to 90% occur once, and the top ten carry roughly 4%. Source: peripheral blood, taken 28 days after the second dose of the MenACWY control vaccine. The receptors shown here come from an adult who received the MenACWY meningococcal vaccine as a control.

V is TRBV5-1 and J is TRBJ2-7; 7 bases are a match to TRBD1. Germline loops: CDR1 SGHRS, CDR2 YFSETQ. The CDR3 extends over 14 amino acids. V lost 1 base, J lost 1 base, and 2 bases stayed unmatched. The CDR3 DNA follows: TGCGCCAGCAGCTTGAGGGGGCCTTCCTACGAGCAGTACTTC. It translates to CASSLRGPSYEQYF. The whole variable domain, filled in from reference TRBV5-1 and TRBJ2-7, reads KAGVTQTPRYLIKTRGQQVTLSCSPISGHRSVSWYQQTPGQGLQFLFEYFSETQRNKGNFPGRFSGRQFSNSRSEMNVSTLELGDSALYLCASSLRGPSYEQYFGPGTRLTVT.

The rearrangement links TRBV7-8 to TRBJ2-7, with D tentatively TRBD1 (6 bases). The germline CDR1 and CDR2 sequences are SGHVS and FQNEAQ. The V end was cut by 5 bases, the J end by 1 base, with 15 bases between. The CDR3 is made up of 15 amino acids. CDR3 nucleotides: TGTGCCAGCAGCCTGACACAGGGCGAGTCCTACGAGCAGTACTTC. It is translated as CASSLTQGESYEQYF.

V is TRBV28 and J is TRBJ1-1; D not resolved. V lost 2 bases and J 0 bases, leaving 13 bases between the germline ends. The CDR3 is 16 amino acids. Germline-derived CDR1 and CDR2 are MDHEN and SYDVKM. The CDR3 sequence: CASSLGTVEMNTEAFF. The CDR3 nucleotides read TGTGCCAGCAGTTTAGGTACAGTTGAAATGAACACTGAAGCTTTCTTT.

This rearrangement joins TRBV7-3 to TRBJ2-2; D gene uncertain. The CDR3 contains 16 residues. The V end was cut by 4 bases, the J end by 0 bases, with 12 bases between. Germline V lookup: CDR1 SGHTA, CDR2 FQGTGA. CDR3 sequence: CASSYGRTPNTGELFF. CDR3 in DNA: TGTGCCAGCAGCTACGGCAGAACTCCGAACACCGGGGAGCTGTTTTTT.

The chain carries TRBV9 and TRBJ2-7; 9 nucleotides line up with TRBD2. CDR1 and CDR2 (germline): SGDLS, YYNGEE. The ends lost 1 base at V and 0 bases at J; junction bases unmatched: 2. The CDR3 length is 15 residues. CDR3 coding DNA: TGTGCCAGCAGCGTAAATAGCGGGAGCTCCTACGAGCAGTACTTC. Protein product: CASSVNSGSSYEQYF.

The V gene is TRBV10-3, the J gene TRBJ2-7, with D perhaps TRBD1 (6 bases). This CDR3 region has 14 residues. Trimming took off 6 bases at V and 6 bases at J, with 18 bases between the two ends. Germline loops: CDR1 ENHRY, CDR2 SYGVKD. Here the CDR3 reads CAISEIQGSGEQYF. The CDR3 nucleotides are TGTGCCATCAGCGAAATACAGGGAAGTGGCGAGCAGTACTTC.

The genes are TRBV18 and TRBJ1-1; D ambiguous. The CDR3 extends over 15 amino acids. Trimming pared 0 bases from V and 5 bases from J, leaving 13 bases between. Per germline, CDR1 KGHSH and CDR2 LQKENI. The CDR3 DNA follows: TGTGCCAGCTCACCACCTACTTTGGCAGGAACTGAAGCTTTCTTT. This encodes CASSPPTLAGTEAFF.

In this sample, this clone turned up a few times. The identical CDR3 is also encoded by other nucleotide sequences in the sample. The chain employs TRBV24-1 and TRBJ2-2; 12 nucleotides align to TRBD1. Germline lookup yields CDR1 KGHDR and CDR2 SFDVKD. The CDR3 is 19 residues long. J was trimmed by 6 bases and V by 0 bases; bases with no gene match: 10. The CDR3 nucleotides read TGTGCCACCAGTGATTTGTCGGCGGGACAGGGGGCGTCTGCCGGGGAGCTGTTTTTT. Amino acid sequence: CATSDLSAGQGASAGELFF.

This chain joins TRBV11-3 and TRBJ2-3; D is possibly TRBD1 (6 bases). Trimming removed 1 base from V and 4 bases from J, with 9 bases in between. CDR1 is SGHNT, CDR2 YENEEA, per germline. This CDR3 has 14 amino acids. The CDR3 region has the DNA TGTGCCAGCAGCTTAGGTTACAGGGCAGATACGCAGTATTTT. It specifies CASSLGYRADTQYF.

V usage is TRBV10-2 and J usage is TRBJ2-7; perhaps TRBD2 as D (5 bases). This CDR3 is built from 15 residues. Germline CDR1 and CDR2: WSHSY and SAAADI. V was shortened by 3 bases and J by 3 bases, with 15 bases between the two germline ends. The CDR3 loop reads CASSDFYGGLYEQYF. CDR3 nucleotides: TGCGCCAGCAGTGATTTCTACGGAGGCCTCTACGAGCAGTACTTC.

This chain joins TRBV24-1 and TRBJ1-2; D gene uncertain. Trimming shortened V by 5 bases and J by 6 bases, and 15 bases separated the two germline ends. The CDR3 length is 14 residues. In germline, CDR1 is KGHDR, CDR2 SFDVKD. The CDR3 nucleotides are TGTGCCACCAGTGCAGAAGGCTTCTTTAATGGCTACACCTTC. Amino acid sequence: CATSAEGFFNGYTF.

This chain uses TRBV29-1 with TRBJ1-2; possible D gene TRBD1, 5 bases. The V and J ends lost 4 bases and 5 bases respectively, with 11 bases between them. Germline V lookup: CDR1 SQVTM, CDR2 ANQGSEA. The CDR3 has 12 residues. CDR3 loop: CSVVGEWYGYTF. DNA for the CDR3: TGCAGCGTTGTGGGGGAGTGGTATGGCTACACCTTC.

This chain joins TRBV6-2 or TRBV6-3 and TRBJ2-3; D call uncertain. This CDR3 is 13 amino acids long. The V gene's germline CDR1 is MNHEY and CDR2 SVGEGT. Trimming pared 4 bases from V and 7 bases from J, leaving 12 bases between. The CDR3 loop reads CASSSSWAHTQYF. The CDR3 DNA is TGTGCCAGCAGTTCCTCCTGGGCACATACGCAGTATTTT.

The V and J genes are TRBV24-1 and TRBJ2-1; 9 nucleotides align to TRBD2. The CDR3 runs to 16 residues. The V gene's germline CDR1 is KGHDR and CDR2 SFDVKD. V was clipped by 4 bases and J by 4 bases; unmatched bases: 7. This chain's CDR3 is CATSDVAGVLYNEQFF. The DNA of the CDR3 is TGTGCCACCAGTGACGTAGCGGGAGTTTTGTACAATGAGCAGTTCTTC.

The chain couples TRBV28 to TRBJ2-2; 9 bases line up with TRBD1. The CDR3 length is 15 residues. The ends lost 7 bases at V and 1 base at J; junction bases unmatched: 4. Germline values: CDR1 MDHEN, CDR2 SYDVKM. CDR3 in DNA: TGTGCCAGCAAACCGGGACAGGGGAACACCGGGGAGCTGTTTTTT. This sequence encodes CASKPGQGNTGELFF.

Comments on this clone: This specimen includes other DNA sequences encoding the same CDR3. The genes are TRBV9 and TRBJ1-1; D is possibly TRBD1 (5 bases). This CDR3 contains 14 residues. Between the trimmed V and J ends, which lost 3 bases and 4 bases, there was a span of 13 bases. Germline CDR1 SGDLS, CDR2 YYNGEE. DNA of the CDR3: TGTGCCAGCAGCGGCTCGGGGGGTGGCACTGAAGCTTTCTTT. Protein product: CASSGSGGGTEAFF.

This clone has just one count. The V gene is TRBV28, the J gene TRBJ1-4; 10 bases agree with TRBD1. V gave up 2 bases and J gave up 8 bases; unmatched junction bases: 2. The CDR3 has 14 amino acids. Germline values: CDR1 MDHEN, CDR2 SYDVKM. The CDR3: CASSLGQGVEKLFF. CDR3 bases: TGTGCCAGCAGTTTAGGACAGGGGGTGGAAAAACTGTTTTTT. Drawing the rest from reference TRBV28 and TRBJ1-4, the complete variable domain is DVKVTQSSRYLVKRTGEKVFLECVQDMDHENMFWYRQDPGLGLRLIYFSYDVKMKEKGDIPEGYSVSREKKERFSLILESASTNQTSMYLCASSLGQGVEKLFFGSGTQLSVL.

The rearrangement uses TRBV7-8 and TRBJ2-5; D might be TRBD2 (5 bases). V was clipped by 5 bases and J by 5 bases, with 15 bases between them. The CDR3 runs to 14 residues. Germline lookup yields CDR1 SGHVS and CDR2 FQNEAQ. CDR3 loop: CASSPPRGWETQYF. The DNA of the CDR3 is TGTGCCAGCAGCCCCCCCCGGGGTTGGGAGACCCAGTACTTC.

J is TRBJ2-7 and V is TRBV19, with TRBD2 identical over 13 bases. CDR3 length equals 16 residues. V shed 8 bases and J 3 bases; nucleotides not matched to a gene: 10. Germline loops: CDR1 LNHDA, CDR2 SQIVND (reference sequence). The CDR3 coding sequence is TGTGCCAGTTCCGTCGGGACTAGCGGGGCAATCTACGAGCAGTACTTC. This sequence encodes CASSVGTSGAIYEQYF. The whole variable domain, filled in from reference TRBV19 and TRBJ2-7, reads DGGITQSPKYLFRKEGQNVTLSCEQNLNHDAMYWYRQDPGQGLRLIYYSQIVNDFQKGDIAEGYSVSREKKESFPLTVTSAQKNPTAFYLCASSVGTSGAIYEQYFGPGTRLTVT.

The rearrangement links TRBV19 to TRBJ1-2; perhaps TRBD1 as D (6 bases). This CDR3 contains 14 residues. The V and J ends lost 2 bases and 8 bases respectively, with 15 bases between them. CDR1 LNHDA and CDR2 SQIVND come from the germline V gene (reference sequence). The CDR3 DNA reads TGTGCCAGTAGTATACGCAGGGGAGGAGACGGCTACACCTTC. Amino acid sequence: CASSIRRGGDGYTF.

CDR3 nucleotide sequence: TGTGCCAGCAGCTTAGTAGCGGGAGTAGCAGATACGCAGTATTTT. This sequence encodes CASSLVAGVADTQYF. This sequence joins TRBV7-2 and TRBJ2-3, with 9 bases identical to TRBD2. The ends lost 1 base at V and 4 bases at J; junction bases unmatched: 3. Germline CDR1 and CDR2: SGHTA and FQGNSA. The CDR3 loop spans 15 amino acids.

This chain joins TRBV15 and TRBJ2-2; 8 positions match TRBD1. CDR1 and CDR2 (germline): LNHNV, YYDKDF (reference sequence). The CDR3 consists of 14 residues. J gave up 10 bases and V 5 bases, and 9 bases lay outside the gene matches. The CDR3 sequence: CATSPPRQGTELFF. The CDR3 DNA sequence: TGTGCCACCAGCCCACCTCGACAGGGGACGGAGCTGTTTTTT.

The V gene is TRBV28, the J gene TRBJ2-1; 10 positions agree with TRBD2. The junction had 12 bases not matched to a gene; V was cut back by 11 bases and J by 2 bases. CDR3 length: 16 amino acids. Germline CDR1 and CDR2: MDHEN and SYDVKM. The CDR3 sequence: CALRRTSGAPYNEQFF. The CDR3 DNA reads TGTGCCCTGAGGAGGACTAGCGGAGCCCCCTACAATGAGCAGTTCTTC.